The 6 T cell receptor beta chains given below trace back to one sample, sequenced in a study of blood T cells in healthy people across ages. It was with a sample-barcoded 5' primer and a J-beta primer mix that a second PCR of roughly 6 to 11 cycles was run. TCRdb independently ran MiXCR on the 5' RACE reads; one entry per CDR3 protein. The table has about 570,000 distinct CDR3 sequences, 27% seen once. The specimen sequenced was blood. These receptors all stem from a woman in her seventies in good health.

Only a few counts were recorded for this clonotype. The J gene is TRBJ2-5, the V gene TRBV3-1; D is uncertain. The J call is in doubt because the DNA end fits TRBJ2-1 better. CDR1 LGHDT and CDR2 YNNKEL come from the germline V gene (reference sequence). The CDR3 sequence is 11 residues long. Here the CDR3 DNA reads TGTGCCAGCAGCCACCAGAATGAGCAGTTCTTC. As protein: CASSHQNEQFF.

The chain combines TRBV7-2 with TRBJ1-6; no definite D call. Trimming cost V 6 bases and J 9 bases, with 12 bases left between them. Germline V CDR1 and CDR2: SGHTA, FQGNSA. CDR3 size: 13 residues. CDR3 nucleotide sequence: TGTGCCAGCAGGTATCCGCCGGCTTCACCCCTCCACTTT. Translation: CASRYPPASPLHF.

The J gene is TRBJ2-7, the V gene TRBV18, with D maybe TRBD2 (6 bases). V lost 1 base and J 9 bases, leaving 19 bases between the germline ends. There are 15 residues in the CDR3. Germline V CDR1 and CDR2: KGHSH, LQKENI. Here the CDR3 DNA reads TGTGCCAGCTCACCACAGGGAGGATCGATAACCGTGCAGTACTTC. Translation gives CASSPQGGSITVQYF.

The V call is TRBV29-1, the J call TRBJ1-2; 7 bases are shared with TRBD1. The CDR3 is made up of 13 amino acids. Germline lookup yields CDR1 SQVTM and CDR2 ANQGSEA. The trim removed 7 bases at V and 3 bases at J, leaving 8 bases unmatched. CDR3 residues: CSGGTEAHYGYTF. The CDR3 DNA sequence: TGCAGCGGCGGGACAGAAGCGCACTATGGCTACACCTTC.

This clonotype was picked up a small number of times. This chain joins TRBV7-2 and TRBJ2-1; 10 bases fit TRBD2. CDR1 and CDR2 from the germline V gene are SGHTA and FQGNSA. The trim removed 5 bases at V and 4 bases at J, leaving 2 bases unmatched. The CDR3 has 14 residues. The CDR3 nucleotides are TGTGCCAGCAGCCAAGCGGGGGGGTACAATGAGCAGTTCTTC. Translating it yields CASSQAGGYNEQFF.

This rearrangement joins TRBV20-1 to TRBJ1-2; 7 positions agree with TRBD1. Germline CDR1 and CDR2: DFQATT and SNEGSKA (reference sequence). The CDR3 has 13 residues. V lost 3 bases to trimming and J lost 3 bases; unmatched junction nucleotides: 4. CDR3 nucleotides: TGCAGTGCTAGCACCCAGGGGGACTATGGCTACACCTTC. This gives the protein CSASTQGDYGYTF.